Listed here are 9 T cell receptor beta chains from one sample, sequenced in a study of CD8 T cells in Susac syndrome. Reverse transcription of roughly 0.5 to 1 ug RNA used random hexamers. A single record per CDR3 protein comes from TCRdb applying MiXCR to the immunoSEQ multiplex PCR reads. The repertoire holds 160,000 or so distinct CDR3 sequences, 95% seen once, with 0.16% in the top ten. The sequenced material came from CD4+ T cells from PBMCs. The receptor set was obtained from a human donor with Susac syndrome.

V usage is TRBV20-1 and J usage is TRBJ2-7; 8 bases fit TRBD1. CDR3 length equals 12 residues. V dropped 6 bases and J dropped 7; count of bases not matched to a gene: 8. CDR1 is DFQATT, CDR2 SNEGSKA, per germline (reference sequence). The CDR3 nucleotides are TGCAGTGCGGGAAGGACAGGGAGAGAGCAGTACTTC. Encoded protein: CSAGRTGREQYF.

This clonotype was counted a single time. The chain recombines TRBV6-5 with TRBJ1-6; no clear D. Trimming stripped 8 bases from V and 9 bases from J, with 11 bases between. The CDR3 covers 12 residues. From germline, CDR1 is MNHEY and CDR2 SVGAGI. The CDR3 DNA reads TGTGCCAGCCAGGTGGGGAGTTCACCCCTCCACTTT. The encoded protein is CASQVGSSPLHF.

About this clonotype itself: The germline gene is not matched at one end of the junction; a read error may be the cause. CDR3 in DNA: TGCAGCGTTGCACGGCAAGAGATCCAGTACTTC. Its translation: CSVARQEIQYF. The chain combines TRBV29-1 with TRBJ2-5; D not resolved. CDR3 length equals 11 residues. Germline V lookup: CDR1 SQVTM, CDR2 ANQGSEA. Filled out from reference TRBV29-1 and TRBJ2-5, the complete variable domain reads SAVISQKPSRDICQRGTSLTIQCQVDSQVTMMFWYRQQPGQSLTLIATANQGSEATYESGFVIDKFPISRPNLTFSTLTVSNMSPEDSSIYLCSVARQEIQYFGPGTRLLVL.

This chain's CDR3 is CASSLVSGSGGEKLFF. Here the CDR3 DNA reads TGTGCCAGCAGCTTAGTCTCGGGCAGCGGTGGCGAAAAACTGTTTTTT. The chain couples TRBV7-9 to TRBJ1-4; unclear D gene. The CDR3 is 16 residues long. The germline V gene has CDR1 SEHNR and CDR2 FQNEAQ (reference sequence). The ends were cut back, 1 base at V and 8 bases at J, with 17 bases in the middle. Together with reference TRBV7-9 and TRBJ1-4, the CDR3 gives the full variable domain: DTGVSQNPRHKITKRGQNVTFRCDPISEHNRLYWYRQTLGQGPEFLTYFQNEAQLEKSRLLSDRFSAERPKGSFSTLEIQRTEQGDSAMYLCASSLVSGSGGEKLFFGSGTQLSVL.

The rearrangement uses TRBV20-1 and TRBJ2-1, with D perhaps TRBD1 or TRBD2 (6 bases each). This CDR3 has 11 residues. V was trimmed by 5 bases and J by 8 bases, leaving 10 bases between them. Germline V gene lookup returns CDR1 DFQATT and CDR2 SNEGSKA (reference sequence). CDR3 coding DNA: TGCAGTGCTGGCCGGGGGCATGAGCAGTTCTTC. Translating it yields CSAGRGHEQFF.

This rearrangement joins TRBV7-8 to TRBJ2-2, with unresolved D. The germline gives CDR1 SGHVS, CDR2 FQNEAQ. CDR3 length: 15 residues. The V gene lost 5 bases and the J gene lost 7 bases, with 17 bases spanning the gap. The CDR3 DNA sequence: TGTGCCAGCAGCCCTGGGGTCATAAAGGTCGGGGAGCTGTTTTTT. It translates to CASSPGVIKVGELFF.

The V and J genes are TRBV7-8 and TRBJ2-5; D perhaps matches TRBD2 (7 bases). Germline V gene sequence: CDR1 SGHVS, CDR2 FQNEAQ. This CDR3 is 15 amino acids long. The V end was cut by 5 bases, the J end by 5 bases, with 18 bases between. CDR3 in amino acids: CASSHEGGRLETQYF. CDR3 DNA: TGTGCCAGCAGCCACGAGGGGGGGCGCTTGGAGACCCAGTACTTC. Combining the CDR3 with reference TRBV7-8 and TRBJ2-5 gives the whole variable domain GAGVSQSPRYKVAKRGQDVALRCDPISGHVSLFWYQQALGQGPEFLTYFQNEAQLDKSGLPSDRFFAERPEGSVSTLKIQRTQQEDSAVYLCASSHEGGRLETQYFGPGTRLLVL.

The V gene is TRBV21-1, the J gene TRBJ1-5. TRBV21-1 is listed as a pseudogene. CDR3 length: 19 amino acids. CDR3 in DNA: TGTGCCAGCAGCAAAACAGCGTCCTCAGGAGGGGATAGCAATCAGCCCCAGCATTTT. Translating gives CASSKTASSGGDSNQPQHF.

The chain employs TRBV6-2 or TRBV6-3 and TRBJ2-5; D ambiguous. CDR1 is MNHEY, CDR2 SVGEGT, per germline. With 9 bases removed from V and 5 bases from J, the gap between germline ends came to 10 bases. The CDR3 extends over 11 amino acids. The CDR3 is CASHTWETQYF. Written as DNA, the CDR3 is TGTGCCAGTCATACCTGGGAGACCCAGTACTTC.